A selection of T cell receptor beta chains follows, all from one sample in a study of cytomegalovirus exposure and HLA in healthy donors. Sequenced by immunoSEQ multiplex PCR; TCRdb stores in-frame clones only, minus some. Here the sample spans some 78,000 clones, about 80% being singletons. Material for sequencing was PBMCs. Receptor source: a woman between 50 and 59 years old in good health and CMV-seropositive. Both conserved end residues are part of each CDR3. Fields, in order: CDR3 protein, D gene, J gene, V gene. D genes are given only for firm matches.

CDR3: CAACSGAGYEQYF; D: TRBD2; J: TRBJ2-7; V: TRBV10-3
CDR3: CASSQRETQYF; D: NA; J: TRBJ2-5; V: TRBV14
CDR3: CASSRGQGNSPLHF; D: TRBD1; J: TRBJ1-6; V: TRBV5-1
CDR3: CASSFPLGGMNTEAFF; D: NA; J: TRBJ1-1; V: TRBV7-9
CDR3: CSASPRTEAFF; D: NA; J: TRBJ1-1; V: TRBV20-1
CDR3: CASSRWRAENTEAFF; D: NA; J: TRBJ1-1; V: TRBV4-1
CDR3: CASSDGFNEKLFF; D: NA; J: TRBJ1-4; V: TRBV5-1
CDR3: CASSQDRGWGTEAFF; D: TRBD1; J: TRBJ1-1; V: TRBV7-9
CDR3: CASTRGGQDTQYF; D: TRBD2; J: TRBJ2-3; V: TRBV9
CDR3: CAIVLGEYNEQFF; D: NA; J: TRBJ2-1; V: TRBV10-3
CDR3: CASSVGGRPQETQYF; D: NA; J: TRBJ2-5; V: TRBV9
CDR3: CASSLLAGISYEQYF; D: NA; J: TRBJ2-7; V: TRBV27
CDR3: CASSPGQEAGANVLTF; D: NA; J: TRBJ2-6; V: TRBV7-3
CDR3: CASSLWGPNEKLFF; D: NA; J: TRBJ1-4; V: TRBV5-1
CDR3: CASSEAAHYYGYTF; D: NA; J: TRBJ1-2; V: TRBV2
CDR3: CASSSGQGNYGYTF; D: TRBD1; J: TRBJ1-2; V: TRBV11-2
CDR3: CASSEALGRAEQFF; D: NA; J: TRBJ2-1; V: TRBV2
CDR3: CASSLVGLAGGNEQFF; D: TRBD2; J: TRBJ2-1; V: TRBV5-6
CDR3: CASKQGDYEQYF; D: TRBD1; J: NA; V: TRBV19
CDR3: CASSVYRDYGYTF; D: NA; J: TRBJ1-2; V: TRBV10-1
CDR3: CASSEGTGSFVWYGYTF; D: TRBD1; J: TRBJ1-2; V: TRBV6-1
CDR3: CASRTGSDLRAEAFF; D: NA; J: TRBJ1-1; V: TRBV6-1
CDR3: CASSLASSYEQYF; D: NA; J: TRBJ2-7; V: TRBV5-6
CDR3: CASSLLQQSGTQHF; D: NA; J: TRBJ1-5; V: TRBV27
CDR3: CASRSGQIFNGYTF; D: TRBD1; J: TRBJ1-2; V: TRBV7-9
CDR3: CAWNHIRGHYGYTF; D: NA; J: TRBJ1-2; V: TRBV30
CDR3: CASSPLSGGPLPGELFF; D: TRBD2; J: TRBJ2-2; V: TRBV9
CDR3: CASSLGPLTGTTNEKLFF; D: TRBD1; J: TRBJ1-4; V: TRBV5-5
CDR3: CASSEGGNDQPQHF; D: NA; J: TRBJ1-5; V: TRBV6-1
CDR3: CASSPGFNQPQHF; D: NA; J: TRBJ1-5; V: TRBV19
CDR3: CASRLAWLYNEQFF; D: TRBD2; J: TRBJ2-1; V: TRBV2
CDR3: CASSKTAGGPGIEQFF; D: NA; J: TRBJ2-1; V: TRBV21-1
CDR3: CASSLTTGGTDTQYF; D: TRBD2; J: TRBJ2-3; V: TRBV7-3
CDR3: CASSVSHPPLHF; D: NA; J: TRBJ1-6; V: TRBV9
CDR3: CASSTGHSVMNTEAFF; D: NA; J: TRBJ1-1; V: TRBV19
CDR3: CATSRGQGGDTQYF; D: TRBD1; J: TRBJ2-3; V: TRBV15
CDR3: CASSQSTTSEAFF; D: NA; J: TRBJ1-1; V: TRBV16
CDR3: CASSFTAGKETQYF; D: TRBD2; J: TRBJ2-5; V: TRBV5-1
CDR3: CASSKEGRSGNGYTF; D: NA; J: TRBJ1-2; V: TRBV21-1
CDR3: CASRLSKRGDDTGELFF; D: TRBD2; J: TRBJ2-2; V: TRBV2
CDR3: CASSPEGQVNTEAFF; D: TRBD1; J: TRBJ1-1; V: TRBV5-1
CDR3: CASSLDRGGTEAFF; D: TRBD1; J: TRBJ1-1; V: TRBV5-4
CDR3: CASSILPGAYGYTF; D: NA; J: TRBJ1-2; V: TRBV19
CDR3: CASRESSGNTIYF; D: NA; J: TRBJ1-3; V: TRBV5-4
CDR3: CASSSPRGEETQYF; D: NA; J: TRBJ2-5; V: TRBV6-5
CDR3: CASSLFRASNTEAFF; D: NA; J: TRBJ1-1; V: TRBV5-1
CDR3: CASSRGQGDSPLHF; D: TRBD1; J: TRBJ1-6; V: TRBV6-5
CDR3: CASSLGVGRAGETQYF; D: TRBD2; J: TRBJ2-5; V: TRBV11-3